The rows below give T cell receptor beta chains drawn from one sample of a study of T cell repertoires in cytomegalovirus infection. The antigens of these receptors remain unknown. Each CDR3 protein gets one entry after TCRdb re-called the reads with MiXCR. In the table there are more than 45,000 distinct CDR3 sequences, roughly a third of which are singletons. Sequencing was done on a sample of PBMCs, sequenced either directly or after in vitro stimulation (not recorded which). The receptors were sampled from a human donor in good health (CMV status not recorded). Some clones in this sample may be carry-over from other donors' samples. Both conserved end residues are part of each CDR3.

v_call: TRBV11-2
cdr3_aa: CASSLRQGRNSPLHF

v_call: TRBV2
cdr3_aa: CAKSGDTGNTEAFF

v_call: TRBV6-5
cdr3_aa: CASSYHRGSNQPQHF

v_call: TRBV7-2
cdr3_aa: CASSFLLVQETQYF

v_call: TRBV19
cdr3_aa: CASRQQGSPDQPQHF

v_call: TRBV7-9
cdr3_aa: CASSRIWGDSPLHF

v_call: TRBV6-6
cdr3_aa: CASSNGGQQGGNEQFF

v_call: TRBV7-9
cdr3_aa: CASSWGQETQYF

v_call: TRBV7-8
cdr3_aa: CASSLGDLRGDTQYF

v_call: TRBV10-2
cdr3_aa: CASRGLNTEAFF

v_call: TRBV5-1
cdr3_aa: CASSPDSTGELFF

v_call: TRBV7-9
cdr3_aa: CASSWDRGVETQYF

v_call: TRBV5-4
cdr3_aa: CASSRGQSGGNEQFF

v_call: TRBV6-2/TRBV6-3
cdr3_aa: CASSYQAGQGATEAFF

v_call: TRBV7-2
cdr3_aa: CASSGTSGIYTDTQYF

v_call: TRBV12-5
cdr3_aa: CASGLGLTYNEQFF

v_call: TRBV7-9
cdr3_aa: CASSHTGGVYGYTF

v_call: TRBV7-2
cdr3_aa: CASSLSSGYMSETQYF

v_call: TRBV7-2
cdr3_aa: CASSLVGGGVNEQFF

v_call: TRBV7-6
cdr3_aa: CASRGTGNEQYF

v_call: TRBV25-1
cdr3_aa: CASSTGFGYTF

v_call: TRBV7-2
cdr3_aa: CASSQSSYEQYF

v_call: TRBV11-2
cdr3_aa: CASSLGMTDTLAKNIQYF

v_call: TRBV11-2
cdr3_aa: CASSIGTSGRNEQFF

v_call: TRBV7-2
cdr3_aa: CASSLYRGHYNEQFF

v_call: TRBV12-3/TRBV12-4
cdr3_aa: CASSFRVYEQYF

v_call: TRBV12-3/TRBV12-4
cdr3_aa: CASSITGMTTNEKLFF

v_call: TRBV3-1
cdr3_aa: CASSQRTGDGYTF

v_call: TRBV6-2/TRBV6-3
cdr3_aa: CASRRTSGKEQYF

v_call: TRBV5-4
cdr3_aa: CASSPPLGRTSGSSSYNEQFF

v_call: TRBV27
cdr3_aa: CASSLYGAYNEQFF

v_call: TRBV28
cdr3_aa: CASRDPGQGRDTQYF

v_call: TRBV19
cdr3_aa: CASNRRTGNYGYTF

v_call: TRBV27
cdr3_aa: CASSLSTSGGSQPQHF

v_call: TRBV10-3
cdr3_aa: CAISASVQGSTGELFF

v_call: TRBV7-6
cdr3_aa: CASTPRLAGGLTPQYF

v_call: TRBV12-3/TRBV12-4
cdr3_aa: CASSRGSSNQPQHF

v_call: TRBV20-1
cdr3_aa: CSATGQGGDYGYTF

v_call: TRBV5-5
cdr3_aa: CASSLDAYTEAFF

v_call: TRBV2
cdr3_aa: CASKVRGGLAGDTQYF

v_call: TRBV20-1
cdr3_aa: CSATTGETDTQYF

v_call: TRBV7-2
cdr3_aa: CASSLTGKDTEAFF

v_call: TRBV19
cdr3_aa: CASRQQETQYF

v_call: TRBV7-9
cdr3_aa: CASSTPWGNTQYF

v_call: TRBV12-3/TRBV12-4
cdr3_aa: CASKPGLAGGGSTDTQYF

v_call: TRBV7-2
cdr3_aa: CASSLRGKRVTDTQYF

v_call: TRBV12-3/TRBV12-4
cdr3_aa: CASSFWDSNQPQHF

v_call: TRBV5-1
cdr3_aa: CASSLSLAGVNEQFF

v_call: TRBV29-1
cdr3_aa: CSVSTGISDQPQHF

v_call: TRBV6-1
cdr3_aa: CASSEGQAGIYGYTF

v_call: TRBV7-6
cdr3_aa: CASSPPRGGTNEKLFF